Sequencing of this T cell receptor (beta chain) was carried out in a study of vaccination effects on CD4 cells after COVID-19. Study-wide background: Following the second dose by a median of 72 days, the post-vaccine samples were obtained. Findings and caveats of the study: Only a single clone (1 of 255 vaccine-induced clones in healthy vaccinees) cross-reacted with common cold coronaviruses.

Expansion of antigen-specific CD4+ T cells with viral peptide pools was carried out by the ViraFEST assay before sequencing. It was after approximately 11 days of culture that CD4+ T cells were isolated. Of the BNT162b2 and mRNA-1273 vaccines, participants received two doses of one or the other. A single count supports this clone. Its target is unknown. Data came from immunoSEQ multiplex PCR; TCRdb stores just in-frame clones and leaves some out. The sample shows approximately 25,000 clones, 60% to 80% of them seen only once. The material was CD4+ T cells from PBMCs cultured with SARS-CoV-2 spike peptides, obtained after COVID-19 vaccination. This receptor was identified in a human donor who received a COVID-19 vaccine.

CDR3: CASSPSGSIREQYF. The DNA for the CDR3 is TGTGCCAGCTCACCATCTGGCTCGATCAGGGAGCAGTACTTC. The genes are TRBV18 and TRBJ2-7, with D uncertain. Per germline, CDR1 KGHSH and CDR2 LQKENI. Trimming shortened V by 2 bases and J by 7 bases, and 15 bases separated the two germline ends. The CDR3 is 14 residues long.